The 28 T cell receptor beta chains in this list originate from one sample, sequenced in a study of T cells expressing NK-cell markers. TCRdb re-called the 5' RACE reads and catalogs CDR3 proteins one per entry, DNA excluded. This sample's table has 440,000 or so distinct CDR3 sequences. The sequenced material came from blood T cells: a sorted CD56 or NKG2C T cell subset, CD4+ or CD8+ T cells, or bulk PBMC T cells (not recorded which). The receptor set was obtained from a woman aged 18 to 75 in good health.

This sequence joins TRBV20-1 and TRBJ2-3; TCRdb outputs TRBD2, but without DNA this stays unchecked. Germline-derived CDR1 and CDR2 are DFQATT and SNEGSKA (reference sequence). The CDR3 is 19 amino acids. CDR3 residues: CSARDIAGGPSSGTDTQYF.

The chain couples TRBV7-2 to TRBJ2-7; TCRdb selects TRBD2, and the lack of DNA leaves this call unchecked. The germline V gene encodes CDR1 SGHTA and CDR2 FQGNSA. The CDR3 loop spans 16 amino acids. CDR3: CASSLASSGLAYEQYF.

The chain uses TRBV20-1 and TRBJ1-5; TCRdb's D call, TRBD1, is unchecked because there is no DNA. This CDR3 contains 12 residues. Germline CDR1 is DFQATT and CDR2 is SNEGSKA (reference sequence). The CDR3 loop reads CSASRGKQPQHF.

CDR3 residues: CASSLARTGEVGETQYF. The chain is built from TRBV5-1 and TRBJ2-5; TCRdb's D call of TRBD1 is untestable without DNA. The CDR3 has 17 residues. The germline V gene encodes CDR1 SGHRS and CDR2 YFSETQ.

V gene TRBV6-1 combines with J gene TRBJ2-2; without DNA, the TCRdb call of TRBD2 cannot be checked. Germline CDR1 is MNHNS and CDR2 is SASEGT. The CDR3 consists of 18 residues. CDR3 protein: CASSEAALRRGNTGELFF.

The chain links TRBV10-1 to TRBJ2-2; the TRBD1 assignment by TCRdb is unverifiable without DNA. The CDR3 has 14 amino acids. Per the germline V gene, CDR1 is WNHNN and CDR2 is SYGVQD (reference sequence). The CDR3 loop is CASSFTQGLGELFF.

The genes are TRBV7-9 and TRBJ2-7; the D call of TRBD1 rests on TCRdb alone, since no DNA is present to check it. Germline CDR1 SEHNR, CDR2 FQNEAQ (reference sequence). This CDR3 is built from 13 residues. CDR3: CASSLRTDYEQYF.

This chain links TRBV20-1 with TRBJ2-2; the D gene TCRdb calls, TRBD1, cannot be checked with no DNA. CDR3 length equals 15 residues. Germline values: CDR1 DFQATT, CDR2 SNEGSKA (reference sequence). The CDR3 sequence: CSARRGRGNTGELFF.

This chain joins TRBV12-3 or TRBV12-4 and TRBJ1-2. CDR3 length equals 13 residues. The CDR3 here is CASSLALVGGYTF.

The V call is TRBV29-1, the J call TRBJ2-7; the TRBD2 assignment by TCRdb is unverifiable without DNA. Germline V lookup: CDR1 SQVTM, CDR2 ANQGSEA. This CDR3 region has 12 residues. CDR3 region: CSTTSGLYEQYF.

The CDR3: CARSGVNTGELFF. This sequence joins TRBV30 and TRBJ2-2; TCRdb picks TRBD2, but there is no DNA to check that call. From germline, CDR1 is GTSNPN and CDR2 SVGIG (reference sequence). The CDR3 is made up of 13 amino acids.

The CDR3 reads CASSGGGLPEAFF. The J gene is TRBJ1-1, the V gene TRBV5-6; TCRdb designates TRBD1, a call that cannot be tested without DNA. Germline V CDR1 and CDR2: SGHDT, YYEEEE. This CDR3 comprises 13 residues.

The chain carries TRBV3-1 and TRBJ2-5; TCRdb lists TRBD2, though no DNA is available to test this call. CDR3 size: 17 residues. CDR1 LGHDT and CDR2 YNNKEL come from the germline V gene (reference sequence). The CDR3 sequence is CASSQEGTSGNKETQYF.

V and J are TRBV28 and TRBJ2-7; TCRdb selects TRBD1, and the lack of DNA leaves this call unchecked. CDR3 length: 15 residues. The germline gives CDR1 MDHEN, CDR2 SYDVKM. CDR3 protein: CASSSYGTGSYEQYF.

CDR3 amino acids: CASSLDPGSNQPQHF. This chain joins TRBV5-1 and TRBJ1-5; the TCRdb call, TRBD1, lacks DNA for checking. The germline V gene has CDR1 SGHRS and CDR2 YFSETQ. The CDR3 consists of 15 residues.

The CDR3 reads CASRNRAGEGQPQHF. The chain joins TRBV19 to TRBJ1-5. The CDR3 runs to 15 residues. Germline V gene data show CDR1 as LNHDA and CDR2 as SQIVND (reference sequence).

The chain is built from TRBV20-1 and TRBJ2-7; the D call from TCRdb, TRBD2, cannot be confirmed without DNA. Germline CDR1 is DFQATT and CDR2 is SNEGSKA (reference sequence). The CDR3 has 14 amino acids. The CDR3 protein is CSARAPSGSYEQYF.

The chain has TRBV7-2 and TRBJ2-2. The V gene's germline CDR1 is SGHTA and CDR2 FQGNSA. The CDR3 totals 13 residues. This chain's CDR3 is CASSPPGPGELFF.

This chain links TRBV4-3 with TRBJ1-1. CDR3 length: 13 residues. The germline V gene encodes CDR1 LGHNA and CDR2 YSLEER. The CDR3 protein is CASSQGRSSEAFF.

The chain links TRBV7-9 to TRBJ2-3. CDR1 is SEHNR, CDR2 FQNEAQ, per germline (reference sequence). CDR3 length: 14 residues. This CDR3 is CASSLSRVDDTQYF.

The CDR3 spells CASSLTVAYNEQFF. The V and J genes are TRBV13 and TRBJ2-1; TCRdb returns TRBD1, unconfirmable since there is no DNA. The CDR3 spans 14 residues. Per the germline V gene, CDR1 is PRHDT and CDR2 is FYEKMQ (reference sequence).

V and J are TRBV6-1 and TRBJ1-1; TCRdb calls TRBD1, which cannot be checked without DNA. This CDR3 is built from 15 residues. From germline, CDR1 is MNHNS and CDR2 SASEGT. CDR3: CATGEGGETNTEAFF.

The genes are TRBV3-1 and TRBJ1-2; TCRdb's D gene call, TRBD1, goes unchecked for lack of DNA. CDR1 is LGHDT, CDR2 YNNKEL, per germline (reference sequence). This CDR3 comprises 14 residues. CDR3 region: CASSLRDRVRGYTF.

V and J are TRBV20-1 and TRBJ2-3. The germline CDR1 and CDR2 sequences are DFQATT and SNEGSKA (reference sequence). This CDR3 spans 12 amino acids. CDR3 in amino acids: CSARSGTDTQYF.

The chain has TRBV24-1 and TRBJ2-2; TCRdb proposes TRBD2, but this gene call is untestable without DNA. Germline assignment: CDR1 KGHDR and CDR2 SFDVKD. The CDR3 is 14 amino acids. CDR3 protein: CANRRAISTGELFF.

The rearrangement uses TRBV5-1 and TRBJ2-7; the D gene TCRdb calls, TRBD1, cannot be checked with no DNA. Per germline, CDR1 SGHRS and CDR2 YFSETQ. This CDR3 spans 15 amino acids. The CDR3 reads CASSLAGLTGGEQYF.

The chain's CDR3 is CATRAGVAANTGELFF. The genes are TRBV24-1 and TRBJ2-2. The CDR3 covers 16 residues. The germline gives CDR1 KGHDR, CDR2 SFDVKD.

The rearrangement links TRBV18 to TRBJ1-1. Germline V lookup: CDR1 KGHSH, CDR2 LQKENI. The CDR3 contains 15 residues. CDR3 amino acids: CASSPQGALNTEAFF.